What follows describes a single TCR beta chain. Other DNA sequences within the sample encode an identical CDR3. The ends lost 3 bases at V and 1 base at J; junction bases unmatched: 1. This CDR3 region has 14 residues. Germline CDR1 MDHEN, CDR2 SYDVKM. The protocol was immunoSEQ multiplex PCR, while the TCRdb copy is restricted to in-frame clones and leaves out a portion. The sample carries tens of thousands of clones, around 87% recorded once. The data are from a study of OX40 agonist ivuxolimab in advanced cancers. Anyone with autoimmune disease history or systemic immunosuppression was excluded. The sequence was obtained from an adult with an advanced solid tumor such as melanoma, head and neck, liver or kidney cancer. V usage is TRBV28 and J usage is TRBJ2-3; TRBD2 matches at 7 bases. The sequencing here drew on CD4+ or CD8+ T cells sorted from blood, taken in a trial of the OX40 agonist ivuxolimab. CDR3 nucleotides: TGTGCCAGCAGTTTTCTAGCGGGCACAGATACGCAGTATTTT. Protein sequence: CASSFLAGTDTQYF.